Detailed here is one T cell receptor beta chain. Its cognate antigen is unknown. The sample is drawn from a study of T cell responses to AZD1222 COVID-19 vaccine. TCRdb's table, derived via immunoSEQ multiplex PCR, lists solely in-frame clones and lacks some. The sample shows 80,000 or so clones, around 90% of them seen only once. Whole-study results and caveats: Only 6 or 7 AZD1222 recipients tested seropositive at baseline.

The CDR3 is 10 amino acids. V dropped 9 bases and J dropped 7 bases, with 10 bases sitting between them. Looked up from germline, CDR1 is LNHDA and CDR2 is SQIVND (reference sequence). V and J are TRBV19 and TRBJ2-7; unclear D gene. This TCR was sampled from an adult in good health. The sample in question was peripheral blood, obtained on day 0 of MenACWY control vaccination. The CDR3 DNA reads TGTGCCAGGATAGACCCAGAGCAGTACTTC. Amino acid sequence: CARIDPEQYF.